A selection of T cell receptor beta chains follows, all from one sample in a study of a mutant IDH1 vaccine in newly diagnosed glioma. Generated by immunoSEQ multiplex PCR, the TCRdb table keeps only in-frame clones and is missing some. The sample lists 50,000 to 70,000 clones, over 70% occurring once. Their antigens remain unidentified. The sequencing here drew on PBMCs, taken from a glioma patient whose treatment included an IDH1 peptide vaccine. The origin of the receptors is a man between 35 and 55 years old with glioma. CDR3s include the opening cysteine and the closing phenylalanine or tryptophan. Fields, in order: D gene, clone size, V gene, CDR3 length, J gene, CDR3 DNA, CDR3 protein. D genes are given only for firm matches. Only part of the rows carry a size: once, few, many, or a class if the clone is expanded.

TRBD2	-	TRBV6-4	13	TRBJ2-5	TGTGCCAGCAGTGAAGCGGGAGGGAAGACCCAGTACTTC	CASSEAGGKTQYF
-	-	TRBV18	15	TRBJ1-5	TGTGCCAGCTCAGCCGACCGCTTGAGTAATCAGCCCCAGCATTTT	CASSADRLSNQPQHF
-	-	TRBV5-1	15	TRBJ2-3	TGCGCCAGCAGCTTGGACGTTACTAGCACAGATACGCAGTATTTT	CASSLDVTSTDTQYF
TRBD1	-	TRBV19	17	TRBJ2-2	TGTGCCAGTAGTCCCGGGACAGGGGCAGCGAACACCGGGGAGCTGTTTTTT	CASSPGTGAANTGELFF
-	-	TRBV9	15	TRBJ2-1	TGTGCCAGCAGCGTCGGGACCAGCGGTCATGAAGAGCAGTTCTTC	CASSVGTSGHEEQFF
-	-	TRBV7-9	14	TRBJ1-5	TGTGCCAGCAGCTTAAGGGGAAGCAATCAGCCCCAGCATTTT	CASSLRGSNQPQHF
TRBD1	-	TRBV25-1	11	TRBJ1-2	TGTGCCAGCAATAGGGGGCTTGGCTACACCTTC	CASNRGLGYTF
-	-	TRBV2	15	TRBJ1-4	TGTGCCAGCAGACAGGACCCGGCAACTAATGAAAAACTGTTTTTT	CASRQDPATNEKLFF
TRBD1	-	TRBV13	14	TRBJ2-3	TGTGCCAGCAGCTTACGGACAGGGGCAGATACGCAGTATTTT	CASSLRTGADTQYF
TRBD2	-	TRBV2	13	TRBJ2-1	TGTGCCAGCATTAGCGGGATCGGTAATGAGCAGTTCTTC	CASISGIGNEQFF
-	-	TRBV6-6	13	TRBJ2-7	TGTGCCAGCAGTTACTCTGGAAGGTACGAGCAGTACTTC	CASSYSGRYEQYF
-	-	TRBV5-6	19	TRBJ2-3	TGTGCCAGCAGCCCCGCTCGACAGCTGTGGATACGACGCACAGATACGCAGTATTTT	CASSPARQLWIRRTDTQYF
-	-	TRBV6-1	18	TRBJ2-6	TGTGCCAGCAGTGGAGCGGGACAGTTAAACTCTGGGGCCAACGTCCTGACTTTC	CASSGAGQLNSGANVLTF
-	once	TRBV6-5	14	TRBJ2-7	TGTGCCAGCAGTTACTTCGATCAGGGTGCCGAGCAGTACTTC	CASSYFDQGAEQYF